A single sample gave rise to the 17 T cell receptor beta chains below, sequenced in a study of neoadjuvant anti-PD-1 for oral cavity cancer listed by TCRdb under 2021. The time point label of this sample denotes: before neoadjuvant nivolumab. Libraries came from the immunoSEQ multiplex PCR assay. What TCRdb holds here is the immuneACCESS table cut down to in-frame rearrangements. Part of the clones is not present; checked against another copy, under half of the missing clones reflect an unresolved V gene, and the others are unexplained. Recorded for this sample are fewer than 35,000 clones; approximately 87% of them occurred a single time. The ten top clones hold approximately 3.7% of the sample. Sample: PBMCs, taken before nivolumab (anti-PD-1) treatment. These receptors originate from a person aged 35-79 years with oral cavity squamous cell carcinoma.

The V call is TRBV6-5, the J call TRBJ1-2; TRBD1 matches at 9 bases. CDR1 is MNHEY, CDR2 SVGAGI, per germline. With V trimmed by 2 bases and J by 11 bases, 9 bases remained unmatched. CDR3 size: 14 residues. CDR3 bases: TGTGCCAGCAGTTACGGGACAGGGAGGGTCCCGTACACCTTC. As protein: CASSYGTGRVPYTF.

This clone has more than one count but fewer than ten. The chain recombines TRBV20-1 with TRBJ2-2; D gene unclear. CDR1 is DFQATT, CDR2 SNEGSKA, per germline (reference sequence). V shed 2 bases and J shed 5 bases, with 3 bases lying between them. The CDR3 has 11 residues. CDR3 region: CSARHTGELFF. CDR3 DNA: TGCAGTGCTAGACATACCGGGGAGCTGTTTTTT.

The CDR3: CASSLSVNTGELFF. CDR3 in DNA: TGTGCCAGCAGTTTATCTGTGAACACCGGGGAGCTGTTTTTT. The V gene is TRBV27, the J gene TRBJ2-2, with no clear D. The length of the CDR3 is 14 residues. Germline lookup yields CDR1 MNHEY and CDR2 SMNVEV (reference sequence). Trimming stripped 0 bases from V and 1 base from J, with 3 bases between.

In its sample, this clone was seen a few times. The V gene is TRBV5-1, the J gene TRBJ1-2; D remains ambiguous. This CDR3 comprises 15 residues. Germline CDR1 is SGHRS and CDR2 is YFSETQ. Trimming stripped 2 bases from V and 3 bases from J, with 14 bases between. As DNA, the CDR3 is TGCGCCAGCAGCTTTGGTGCCAGTCTTCACTATGGCTACACCTTC. It specifies CASSFGASLHYGYTF.

V is TRBV28 and J is TRBJ2-5, with D uncertain. Germline V gene sequence: CDR1 MDHEN, CDR2 SYDVKM. V dropped 4 bases and J dropped 5 bases, with 11 bases sitting between them. The CDR3 runs 13 residues. In DNA form, the CDR3 reads TGTGCCAGCAGTTCCCCCTTGGACGAGACCCAGTACTTC. Translated: CASSSPLDETQYF.

Written as DNA, the CDR3 is TGTGCCAGCAGCGTAGGGGTGGGGGGAGATACGCAGTATTTT. Protein sequence: CASSVGVGGDTQYF. The chain employs TRBV9 and TRBJ2-3; perhaps TRBD2 as D (6 bases). V was trimmed by 0 bases and J by 5 bases, leaving 10 bases between them. The germline V gene encodes CDR1 SGDLS and CDR2 YYNGEE. The CDR3 loop spans 14 amino acids.

The chain carries TRBV11-2 and TRBJ1-5, with 7 bases matching TRBD1. The junction had 6 bases not matched to a gene; V was cut back by 5 bases and J by 5 bases. Per germline, CDR1 SGHAT and CDR2 FQNNGV. The CDR3 consists of 14 residues. The CDR3 region is CASSVSGGDQPQHF. The CDR3 region has the DNA TGTGCCAGCAGCGTCTCAGGGGGAGATCAGCCCCAGCATTTT.

The chain combines TRBV11-2 with TRBJ2-2; TRBD1 might be the D (7 bases). This CDR3 contains 19 residues. Trimming left V 2 bases short and J 3 bases short, with 22 bases between. Germline V lookup: CDR1 SGHAT, CDR2 FQNNGV. CDR3 residues: CASSLTFGRQGGHTGELFF. The CDR3 bases are TGTGCCAGCAGCTTAACTTTTGGAAGACAGGGAGGTCACACCGGGGAGCTGTTTTTT.

The rearrangement joins TRBV4-3 to TRBJ2-1; 9 bases are a match to TRBD1. The V segment lost 1 base and the J segment 7 bases; nucleotides outside the gene matches: 8. In germline, CDR1 is LGHNA, CDR2 YSLEER. This CDR3 contains 16 residues. Here the CDR3 DNA reads TGCGCCAGCAGCCAAGCAACAGGGGGCTTGGGGAATGAGCAGTTCTTC. The encoded protein is CASSQATGGLGNEQFF.

The rearrangement links TRBV19 to TRBJ1-2; D unresolved. The CDR3 length is 16 residues. The V gene lost 3 bases and the J gene lost 6 bases, with 20 bases spanning the gap. CDR1 is LNHDA and CDR2 is SQIVND in the germline V gene (reference sequence). The chain's CDR3 is CASSISSVVANHGYTF. The CDR3 DNA follows: TGTGCCAGTAGTATTAGTTCGGTCGTGGCGAACCATGGCTACACCTTC.

The gene calls are TRBV5-6 and TRBJ1-1; TRBD1 might be the D (6 bases). Germline V gene data show CDR1 as SGHDT and CDR2 as YYEEEE. V lost 3 bases to trimming and J lost 2 bases, with 11 bases between them. The CDR3 runs 14 residues. CDR3 sequence (DNA): TGTGCCAGCAGCTGGGAGGACAGAAACACTGAAGCTTTCTTT. This translates into CASSWEDRNTEAFF.

V and J are TRBV6-6 and TRBJ2-6, with D unresolved. Deletions cut 2 bases from V and 2 bases from J, with 10 bases between. Germline V gives CDR1 MNHNY, CDR2 SVGAGI (reference sequence). This CDR3 comprises 16 residues. The CDR3, as DNA: TGTGCCAGCAGTTACCTAAGTCGGGCTGGGGCCAACGTCCTGACTTTC. Residues: CASSYLSRAGANVLTF.

This chain uses TRBV7-2 with TRBJ2-7, with D unclear. The germline V and J ends were trimmed by 1 base and 0 bases, with 10 bases remaining between them. This CDR3 comprises 15 residues. CDR1 is SGHTA and CDR2 is FQGNSA in the germline V gene. The CDR3 region is CASSLGTGGSYEQYF. The CDR3 bases are TGTGCCAGCAGCTTAGGTACCGGCGGCTCCTACGAGCAGTACTTC.

J is TRBJ2-5 and V is TRBV15; the D call may be TRBD1 or TRBD2 (5 bases each). The CDR3 loop spans 16 amino acids. The germline V gene has CDR1 LNHNV and CDR2 YYDKDF (reference sequence). Trimming shortened V by 0 bases and J by 5 bases, and 16 bases separated the two germline ends. CDR3 bases: TGTGCCACCAGCAGAGATGGGCGGACGGGGCGGGAGACCCAGTACTTC. It is translated as CATSRDGRTGRETQYF.

This chain joins TRBV29-1 and TRBJ1-2; D unresolved. V was cut by 7 bases and J by 5 bases, with 17 bases left in between. This CDR3 is 13 amino acids long. Germline CDR1 reads SQVTM; CDR2 reads ANQGSEA. CDR3 loop: CSADPEDNYGYTF. CDR3 DNA: TGCAGCGCTGACCCGGAGGATAATTATGGCTACACCTTC.

CDR3 sequence (DNA): TGTGCCAGCAGCTTAGCGTCTGTCGAGAACACTGAAGCTTTCTTT. This translates into CASSLASVENTEAFF. J is TRBJ1-1 and V is TRBV7-9; no reliable D call. The CDR3 contains 15 residues. Germline V gene lookup returns CDR1 SEHNR and CDR2 FQNEAQ (reference sequence). V lost 0 bases and J lost 1, with 9 bases in between.

This chain links TRBV7-8 with TRBJ1-2; possible D gene TRBD1, 6 bases. Germline CDR1 is SGHVS and CDR2 is FQNEAQ. The CDR3 loop spans 15 amino acids. V was shortened by 5 bases and J by 0 bases, with 13 bases between the two germline ends. For the CDR3, the DNA is TGTGCCAGCAGCGCCTACAGGGTAGCTAACTATGGCTACACCTTC. Protein: CASSAYRVANYGYTF.